This TCR beta chain was obtained from a study of blood T cell repertoires in COVID-19. Study-level background: In each case, the material was cDNA or gDNA derived from T cells, B-cell-depleted T cells, or PBMCs.

Looked up from germline, CDR1 is MNHEY and CDR2 is SVGAGI. The J segment lost 4 bases and the V segment lost 3 bases, leaving 10 bases of the junction unmatched. The CDR3 contains 16 residues. Study members were between roughly 18 and 90 years old and lived in about two dozen US regions. The assay was immunoSEQ multiplex PCR, and TCRdb's table has in-frame clones only and misses some. Among over 200,000 clones, 91% were seen once, and the ten largest hold approximately 1.3%. The clonotype comes from a human donor in a cohort exposed to, infected with or recovered from COVID-19 (not recorded which). The donor label of this sample is uncertain. The gene calls are TRBV6-5 and TRBJ2-3; TRBD2 agrees at 7 bases. Material for sequencing was PBMCs or T cells enriched from blood (not recorded which). The CDR3 loop is CASSYTRAGKADTQYF. Written as DNA, the CDR3 is TGTGCCAGCAGTTATACACGAGCGGGGAAGGCAGATACGCAGTATTTT.